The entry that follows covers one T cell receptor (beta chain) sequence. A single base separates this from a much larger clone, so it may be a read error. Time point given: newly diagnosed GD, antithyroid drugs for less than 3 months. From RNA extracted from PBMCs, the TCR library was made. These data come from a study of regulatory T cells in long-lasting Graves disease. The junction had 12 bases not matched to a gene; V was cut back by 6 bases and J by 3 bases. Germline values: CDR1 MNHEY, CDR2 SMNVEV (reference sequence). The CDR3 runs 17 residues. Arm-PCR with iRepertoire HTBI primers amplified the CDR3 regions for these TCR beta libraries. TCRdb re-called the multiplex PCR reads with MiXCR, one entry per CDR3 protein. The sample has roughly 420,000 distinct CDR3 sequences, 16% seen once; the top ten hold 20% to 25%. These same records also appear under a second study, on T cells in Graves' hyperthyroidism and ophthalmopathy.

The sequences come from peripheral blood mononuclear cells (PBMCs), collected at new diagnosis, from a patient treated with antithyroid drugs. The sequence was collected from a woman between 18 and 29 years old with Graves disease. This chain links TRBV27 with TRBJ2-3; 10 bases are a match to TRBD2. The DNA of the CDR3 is TGTGCCAGCAGAGCCGGGACTAGCGAGAGAGTGACAGATACGCAGTATTTT. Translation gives CASRAGTSERVTDTQYF.